This T cell receptor (beta chain) derives from a study of CD8 T cells in ankylosing spondylitis. Whole-study findings and limits: As for the disease-linked clones, they showed a CD8+ phenotype and occurred at relatively low frequencies in peripheral blood. Blood from ankylosing spondylitis patients appeared to carry a characteristic eight-variant TCR beta motif.

TCRdb re-analysed the 5' RACE reads in MiXCR, keeping a single row per CDR3 protein. The profile shows under 250,000 distinct CDR3 sequences, roughly 32% of them singletons. CDR1 and CDR2 (germline): SGHTA, FQGTGA. The CDR3 has 14 amino acids. V was pared by 2 bases and J by 3 bases, with 10 bases between. Points on this clonotype: Its antigen is undetermined.

V gene TRBV7-3 combines with J gene TRBJ1-1; D perhaps matches TRBD1 (5 bases). The receptor was isolated from a male donor with ankylosing spondylitis or in good health (not recorded which). What was sequenced was blood, either unsorted or a sorted T cell fraction (not recorded which). This CDR3 reads CASSLGGDYTEAFF. CDR3 in DNA: TGTGCCAGCAGCTTAGGAGGGGATTACACTGAAGCTTTCTTT.